The rows below give T cell receptor beta chains drawn from one sample of a study of blood T cell repertoires in COVID-19. Sequenced by immunoSEQ multiplex PCR; TCRdb stores in-frame clones only, minus some. This sample has roughly 140,000 clones, with over 70% found just once. Sequenced input: peripheral blood. The receptors derive from a man aged 45-65 years with active or convalescent COVID-19. Both conserved end residues are trimmed from each CDR3. The D gene is left open where the match is weak. Clone size is not always given. Where it is, it says once, few, many or a class for expanded clones.

size,D,V,length,CDR3
once,TRBD1,TRBV24-1,11,ATTGGGTGELF
-,-,TRBV5-5,11,ASSDGQMVTIY
-,-,TRBV5-1,14,ASSFTSGGPTGELF
-,-,TRBV19,14,ASSMGRGAPNYGYT
-,TRBD2,TRBV11-2,14,ASSSLRERNTGELF
-,-,TRBV7-8,10,ASNDGGYGYT
-,TRBD2,TRBV28,18,ASSLIWGLAGANEYNEQF
-,TRBD1,TRBV7-8,16,ASSVETGASSYNSPLH
-,-,TRBV5-1,10,ASSWTANEQF
-,-,TRBV28,8,ASSPYGYT
-,-,TRBV2,12,ASSEGRDNSPLH
-,-,TRBV30,13,AWSVRGRGNQPQH
-,TRBD2,TRBV28,14,ASSLPLGTRGGEQY